The clone carrying this T cell receptor beta chain was seen only a few times. The sample comes from a study of regulatory T cells in long-lasting Graves disease. Relying on iRepertoire HTBI primers and Arm-PCR of CDR3 regions, the team built TCR beta libraries. TCRdb reprocessed the multiplex PCR reads with MiXCR, giving one entry per CDR3 protein. The profile shows about 450,000 distinct CDR3 sequences, 14% of them singletons. Time point meaning: newly diagnosed GD, antithyroid drugs for less than 3 months. RNA from PBMCs was the source of the TCR library. This same sample was also taken into another study, of T cells in Graves' hyperthyroidism and ophthalmopathy. That publication notes: Patients counted as stable if ophthalmopathy did not develop within 18 months. TCR CDR3 regions were first amplified by RT-PCR with HTBI primers.

Here the sequenced sample was peripheral blood mononuclear cells (PBMCs), taken at new diagnosis, from a patient treated with antithyroid drugs. This receptor was identified in a woman aged 50 to 60 with Graves disease.

As DNA, the CDR3 is TGTGCCAGCAGCTTTAGCTCAGGAGAGACCCAGTACTTC. This translates into CASSFSSGETQYF. The chain is built from TRBV7-3 and TRBJ2-5; D is ambiguous. V was cut by 3 bases and J by 4 bases, with 9 bases left in between. Looked up from germline, CDR1 is SGHTA and CDR2 is FQGTGA. CDR3 size: 13 residues.